This T cell receptor beta chain was captured by sequencing in a study of T cells after yellow fever vaccination. General study results and limits: Abundant contaminating clonotypes from the bulk population could appear in FACS-sorted repertoires. Clones from primary vaccination mostly reappeared after the booster (96% CD4, just over 85% CD8). Some clonotypes, a small share, were shared between CD4 and CD8 compartments. The secondary T-cell response peaked on day 5, not day 15, but was weaker.

This clonotype was seen a handful of times. Its antigen remains unidentified. The length of the CDR3 is 15 residues. Germline loops: CDR1 LNHDA, CDR2 SQIVND (reference sequence). V lost 1 base, J lost 9 bases, and 15 bases lay in between. One entry per CDR3 protein results from TCRdb running MiXCR on the 5' RACE reads. The sample lists roughly 340,000 distinct CDR3 sequences; 3% to 4.5% were seen once. The genes are TRBV19 and TRBJ2-2; D is perhaps TRBD1 or TRBD2 (6 bases each). The sample in question was PBMCs, obtained 5 days after the yellow fever booster vaccination. This receptor was identified in a man in his late teens or twenties who received the YFV17D yellow fever vaccine. The CDR3 region has the DNA TGTGCCAGTAGTATAGCGCCGGGGGCAGGGCGGGAGCTGTTTTTT. It is translated as CASSIAPGAGRELFF.